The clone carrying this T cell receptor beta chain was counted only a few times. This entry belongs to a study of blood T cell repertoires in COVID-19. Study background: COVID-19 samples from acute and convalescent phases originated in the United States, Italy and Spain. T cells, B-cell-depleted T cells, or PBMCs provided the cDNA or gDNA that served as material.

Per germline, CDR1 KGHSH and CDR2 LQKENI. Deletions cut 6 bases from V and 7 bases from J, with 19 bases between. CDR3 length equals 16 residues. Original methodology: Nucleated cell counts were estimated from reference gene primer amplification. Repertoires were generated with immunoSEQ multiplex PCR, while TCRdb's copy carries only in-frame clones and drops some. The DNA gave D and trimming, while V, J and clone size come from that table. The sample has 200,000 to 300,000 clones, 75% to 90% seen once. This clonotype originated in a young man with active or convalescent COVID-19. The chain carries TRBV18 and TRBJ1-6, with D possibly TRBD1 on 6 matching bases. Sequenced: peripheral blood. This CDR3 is CASSLDRPKRNSPLHF. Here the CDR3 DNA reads TGTGCCAGCTCCCTCGACAGGCCCAAACGAAATTCACCCCTCCACTTT.